This T cell receptor (beta chain) was documented in a study of cytomegalovirus exposure and HLA in healthy donors. About this clone: Its target is unknown.

The CDR3 has 15 residues. Germline-derived CDR1 and CDR2 are SGHAT and FQNNGV. V lost 10 bases and J lost 6; bases outside the gene matches: 11. Broader study findings: A reported reduction in N-insertions relative to the approximately 640-donor mean was seen in an Asian-associated ancestry cluster in a later analysis. Later analysis showed most CMV-associated TCR beta chains appearing HLA-restricted. A prior analysis recorded that most TCR beta V segments were productive about 87% or about 30% of the time. TRBV6-2, TRBV6-3 and other indistinguishable V segments were excluded.

The PCR ran on 60 Vbeta and 13 Jbeta primers. The table came from immunoSEQ multiplex PCR; TCRdb's copy has only in-frame clones and leaves some out. The table includes about 72,000 clones, 65% to 80% detected once. This chain connects TRBV11-2 to TRBJ2-2, with TRBD1 identical over 10 bases. Sequences were obtained from PBMCs. This clonotype was sampled from a man aged 35 to 55 in good health and CMV-seropositive. Here the CDR3 DNA reads TGTGCCACCGGGGACAGGGGACAGTTCGCCGGGGAGCTGTTTTTT. It is translated as CATGDRGQFAGELFF.